This T cell receptor beta chain was captured in a study of T cells after yellow fever vaccination. Study-wide background: Preparing low-cell-number fractions relied on SMART-Seq v4 Ultra Low Input.

Template-switching 5'RACE yielded the TCR cDNA; a universal primer site and UMIs were added in the process. Each CDR3 protein gets one entry after TCRdb re-called the 5' RACE reads with MiXCR. This table has 500,000 to 650,000 distinct CDR3 sequences, roughly 14% appearing once. This clonotype has only a few counts. Its specificity is unknown. Study-level points and caveats: Post-booster repertoires contained most primary-vaccination clones again (about 96% CD4, roughly 91% CD8). There was a small share of clonotypes that showed up in both the CD4 and CD8 compartments.

The V end lost 6 bases, the J end lost 5 bases, and 17 bases lay between the germline ends. The CDR3 loop spans 14 amino acids. Germline CDR1 LNHNV, CDR2 YYDKDF (reference sequence). The chain uses TRBV15 and TRBJ2-7; D possibly uses TRBD1 or TRBD2 (5 bases each). The source is a young man who received the YFV17D yellow fever vaccine. The sample was PBMCs, taken on the day of the yellow fever booster vaccination. The CDR3 is CATRAGSRAHEQYF. The CDR3 DNA follows: TGTGCCACCAGGGCGGGTTCCAGGGCCCACGAGCAGTACTTC.